This TCR beta chain was sequenced for a study of identical twins. This CDR3 is built from 17 residues. The germline V gene encodes CDR1 SGHRS and CDR2 YFSETQ. V dropped 5 bases and J dropped 4; count of bases not matched to a gene: 10. TCRdb processed the 5' RACE reads anew with MiXCR; each CDR3 protein has one entry. This sample carries about 340,000 distinct CDR3 sequences, approximately 10% of them seen once, and the ten largest clones take 7.5% to 9.5%. Source material: naive T cells sorted from blood. The source of this sequence is a woman aged 50 to 65 in good health. This chain connects TRBV5-1 to TRBJ2-2, with 11 bases fitting TRBD2. The CDR3 sequence: CASRGLSGRATTGELFF. The CDR3 bases are TGCGCCAGCAGAGGACTTAGCGGGAGGGCCACCACCGGGGAGCTGTTTTTT. Together with reference TRBV5-1 and TRBJ2-2, the CDR3 gives the full variable domain: KAGVTQTPRYLIKTRGQQVTLSCSPISGHRSVSWYQQTPGQGLQFLFEYFSETQRNKGNFPGRFSGRQFSNSRSEMNVSTLELGDSALYLCASRGLSGRATTGELFFGEGSRLTVL.